Presented here are 22 T cell receptor beta chains from one specimen sequenced in a study of T cells in localized non-small cell lung cancer. Produced via immunoSEQ multiplex PCR; TCRdb's table is partial and in-frame only. In the table there are around 36,000 clones, roughly 79% of which are singletons. Specimen: peripheral blood mononuclear cells, collected before any cancer treatment. The receptors were gathered from a male donor aged 60 or older with stage II lung adenocarcinoma.

This clone was counted only a few times. The chain couples TRBV28 to TRBJ1-1; the match to TRBD1 covers 8 bases. V was clipped by 6 bases and J by 3 bases; unmatched bases: 12. Germline assignment: CDR1 MDHEN and CDR2 SYDVKM. This CDR3 has 16 amino acids. CDR3 coding DNA: TGTGCCAGCAGCCCTCCGGACAGGGCAGGAGACACTGAAGCTTTCTTT. Translation gives CASSPPDRAGDTEAFF.

A few counts support this clone. The chain combines TRBV4-1 with TRBJ1-1; the D is unclear. The germline V gene encodes CDR1 MGHRA and CDR2 YSYEKL. This CDR3 has 13 residues. Trimming took off 0 bases at V and 8 bases at J, with 10 bases between the two ends. CDR3 amino acids: CASSQDFWREAFF. The CDR3, as DNA: TGCGCCAGCAGCCAAGATTTTTGGAGAGAAGCTTTCTTT.

This rearrangement joins TRBV2 to TRBJ1-4, with no clear D. The CDR3 totals 15 residues. V was trimmed by 5 bases and J by 2 bases, leaving 12 bases between them. Germline CDR1 and CDR2: SNHLY and FYNNEI. CDR3 amino acids: CASSPRTGTNEKLFF. In DNA, the CDR3 is TGTGCCAGCAGTCCCCGGACGGGGACTAATGAAAAACTGTTTTTT.

This chain uses TRBV23-1 with TRBJ2-1; D unclear. TRBV23-1 qualifies as an ORF whose function is uncertain. V lost 2 bases and J lost 5, with 16 bases in between. This CDR3 comprises 16 residues. CDR3 sequence: CASSQRASAVNNEQFF. Written as DNA, the CDR3 is TGCGCCAGCAGTCAACGGGCTTCGGCTGTGAACAATGAGCAGTTCTTC.

V usage is TRBV25-1 and J usage is TRBJ1-4, with TRBD1 matching over 9 bases. The CDR3 is 17 amino acids. The V and J ends lost 4 bases and 7 bases, in that order; junction bases with no gene match: 13. The germline gives CDR1 MGHDK, CDR2 SYGVNS. CDR3 in amino acids: CASSAGQGRVGGEKLFF. The CDR3, as DNA: TGTGCCAGCAGTGCGGGACAGGGCCGGGTCGGGGGTGAAAAACTGTTTTTT.

The chain couples TRBV7-2 to TRBJ1-5, with TRBD1 matching 9 bases. The CDR3 consists of 17 residues. V lost 1 base, J lost 4 bases, and 8 bases stayed unmatched. Germline lookup yields CDR1 SGHTA and CDR2 FQGNSA. The CDR3, as DNA: TGTGCCAGCAGCTTAGGAAGGACAGGGGCTCCAAATCAGCCCCAGCATTTT. It encodes CASSLGRTGAPNQPQHF.

The chain joins TRBV9 to TRBJ2-1, with 10 bases matching TRBD2. J gave up 7 bases and V 8 bases, and 9 bases lay outside the gene matches. This CDR3 has 14 amino acids. Germline V gene sequence: CDR1 SGDLS, CDR2 YYNGEE. The CDR3 loop is CASATSGNRNEQFF. CDR3 in DNA: TGTGCCAGTGCCACTAGCGGGAATCGAAATGAGCAGTTCTTC.

The rearrangement joins TRBV9 to TRBJ1-1, with D perhaps TRBD1 (6 bases). Trimming removed 1 base at V and 0 bases at J, with 10 bases between. The CDR3 consists of 15 residues. From germline, CDR1 is SGDLS and CDR2 YYNGEE. The CDR3 is CASSVSDRMNTEAFF. DNA of the CDR3: TGTGCCAGCAGCGTATCTGACAGGATGAACACTGAAGCTTTCTTT.

The V gene is TRBV5-3, the J gene TRBJ2-7; tentatively, D is TRBD1 (5 bases). TRBV5-3 is noted as an ORF with a role that remains uncertain. The CDR3 extends over 14 amino acids. V was cut by 1 base and J by 4 bases, with 12 bases left in between. The CDR3 here is CARSLKQGHYEQYF. The CDR3 region has the DNA TGTGCCAGAAGCTTGAAGCAGGGCCATTACGAGCAGTACTTC.

The chain has TRBV4-1 and TRBJ1-1, with D possibly TRBD1 on 6 matching bases. Trimming pared 0 bases from V and 5 bases from J, leaving 13 bases between. There are 15 residues in the CDR3. Germline loops: CDR1 MGHRA, CDR2 YSYEKL. Here the CDR3 DNA reads TGCGCCAGCAGCCAAGATTACAGGGCTGGGACTGAAGCTTTCTTT. Translating gives CASSQDYRAGTEAFF.

This chain connects TRBV7-6 to TRBJ1-5; TRBD1 matches 8 bases. With 5 bases clipped from V and 9 bases from J, the junction kept 15 bases outside the gene matches. The germline V gene has CDR1 SGHVS and CDR2 FNYEAQ. The length of the CDR3 is 16 residues. This CDR3 reads CASSPRPTGEGGPQHF. CDR3 sequence (DNA): TGTGCCAGCAGCCCCCGCCCGACAGGGGAGGGAGGGCCCCAGCATTTT. The full variable domain, its missing parts supplied by reference TRBV7-6 and TRBJ1-5, is GAGVSQSPRYKVTKRGQDVALRCDPISGHVSLYWYRQALGQGPEFLTYFNYEAQQDKSGLPNDRFSAERPEGSISTLTIQRTEQRDSAMYRCASSPRPTGEGGPQHFGDGTRLSIL.

The DNA of the CDR3 is TGTGCCAGCATCCCACAGGGGGCTCTCTATGGCTACACCTTC. Translation: CASIPQGALYGYTF. The V call is TRBV28, the J call TRBJ1-2; 9 bases line up with TRBD1. CDR1 and CDR2 from the germline V gene are MDHEN and SYDVKM. The V segment lost 7 bases and the J segment 4 bases; nucleotides outside the gene matches: 7. The CDR3 spans 14 residues.

Only a few counts were recorded for this clone. CDR3 loop: CASSQDPGSYEQYF. Written as DNA, the CDR3 is TGCGCCAGCAGCCAAGATCCGGGATCCTACGAGCAGTACTTC. The chain carries TRBV4-3 and TRBJ2-7; weak D call: TRBD2 (5 bases). The CDR3 loop spans 14 amino acids. Germline V gives CDR1 LGHNA, CDR2 YSLEER. V dropped 0 bases and J dropped 1 base, with 7 bases sitting between them.

This clone has a single count. The chain has TRBV18 and TRBJ1-4; D unresolved. V shed 3 bases and J shed 0 bases, with 11 bases lying between them. This CDR3 comprises 16 residues. Germline V gene lookup returns CDR1 KGHSH and CDR2 LQKENI. Here the CDR3 DNA reads TGTGCCAGCTCACCTCGGGCGGGGACAACTAATGAAAAACTGTTTTTT. It yields the protein CASSPRAGTTNEKLFF.

This chain uses TRBV9 with TRBJ2-7; D possibly corresponds to TRBD2 (6 bases). CDR3 length: 14 residues. Germline CDR1 reads SGDLS; CDR2 reads YYNGEE. With 3 bases removed from V and 0 bases from J, the gap between germline ends came to 10 bases. In DNA, the CDR3 is TGTGCCAGCAGCGCGGGACTTAACTCCTACGAGCAGTACTTC. Encoded protein: CASSAGLNSYEQYF.

The chain recombines TRBV11-1 with TRBJ1-2, with 9 positions matching TRBD1. CDR3 length equals 16 residues. Trimming removed 3 bases from V and 1 base from J; junction bases left unmatched: 6. Germline CDR1 and CDR2: SGHAT and FQDESV (reference sequence). CDR3: CASSFLGTGHNYGYTF. The DNA of the CDR3 is TGTGCCAGCAGCTTCCTCGGGACAGGGCATAACTATGGCTACACCTTC. The full variable domain, completed using reference TRBV11-1 and TRBJ1-2, is EAEVAQSPRYKITEKSQAVAFWCDPISGHATLYWYRQILGQGPELLVQFQDESVVDDSQLPKDRFSAERLKGVDSTLKIQPAELGDSAMYLCASSFLGTGHNYGYTFGSGTRLTVV.

This sequence joins TRBV6-5 and TRBJ2-3; 7 nucleotides agree with TRBD2. CDR1 is MNHEY, CDR2 SVGAGI, per germline. Germline trimming cut 4 bases from V and 8 bases from J; bases unmatched to any gene: 6. CDR3 length equals 13 residues. CDR3 residues: CASSFKPGGTQYF. CDR3 nucleotide sequence: TGTGCCAGCAGTTTCAAACCGGGGGGTACGCAGTATTTT.

The chain couples TRBV5-4 to TRBJ1-4, with no clear D. Germline V gene sequence: CDR1 SGHNT, CDR2 YYREEE (reference sequence). The CDR3 consists of 13 residues. V was trimmed by 0 bases and J by 3 bases, leaving 3 bases between them. The CDR3 region is CASSLAPNEKLFF. In DNA, the CDR3 is TGTGCCAGCAGCTTGGCCCCTAATGAAAAACTGTTTTTT.

In nucleotides, the CDR3 is TGTGCCAGCGCGTTCCTTGGGGCAGACAACTTCTTAGCCTACGAGCAGTACTTC. Its translation: CASAFLGADNFLAYEQYF. This chain uses TRBV21-1 with TRBJ2-7; the table's D gene call, TRBD1, was not cross checked with the DNA. TRBV21-1 corresponds to a pseudogene. This CDR3 is built from 18 residues.

The J gene is TRBJ1-3, the V gene TRBV28; no reliable D call. The V gene's germline CDR1 is MDHEN and CDR2 SYDVKM. V gave up 2 bases and J gave up 2 bases, with 10 bases separating them. This CDR3 spans 15 amino acids. The CDR3 DNA sequence: TGTGCCAGCAGTTTAAGCAGACCTACTGGAAACACCATATATTTT. This codes for CASSLSRPTGNTIYF.

This clone was seen once. The rearrangement uses TRBV19 and TRBJ2-7; maybe TRBD2 (5 bases). Germline CDR1 and CDR2: LNHDA and SQIVND (reference sequence). The CDR3 is 15 residues long. Trimming removed 2 bases from V and 0 bases from J, with 11 bases in between. The CDR3 is CASSISRLSSYEQYF. In DNA, the CDR3 is TGTGCCAGTAGTATATCCCGACTAAGCTCCTACGAGCAGTACTTC.

This clone showed up just a few times. DNA of the CDR3: TGTGCCAGTAGTATAGAGACAGGGAGATATGGCTACACCTTC. The encoded protein is CASSIETGRYGYTF. The chain recombines TRBV19 with TRBJ1-2, with 7 bases that match TRBD1. Trimming cost V 0 bases and J 5 bases; bases outside gene matches: 3. The CDR3 extends over 14 amino acids. Germline V gene lookup returns CDR1 LNHDA and CDR2 SQIVND (reference sequence).